In this sample, the clone carrying this T cell receptor (beta chain) turned up many times. Its antigen remains unknown. The data stem from a study of breast tumors, draining lymph nodes, adjacent tissues. General study results and limits: Luminal-like breast cancer showed significantly higher tumor–nontumor repertoire similarity than basal-like. The data were judged consistent with most tumor T cells coming from lymph node and expanding in tumor. That most tumor T cells come from lymph nodes remained unproven. Tumor TCR diversity was below lymph nodes but above nontumor tissue.

TCRdb re-derived calls from the multiplex PCR reads in MiXCR, one entry per CDR3 protein. This table has about 270,000 distinct CDR3 sequences, roughly 30% appearing once. Trimming pared 7 bases from V and 3 bases from J, leaving 10 bases between. Germline V gives CDR1 SNHLY, CDR2 FYNNEI. CDR3 size: 12 residues. The lymph nodes were axillary draining lymph nodes from breast cancer patients. The gene calls are TRBV2 and TRBJ2-7; D gene uncertain. The sequence was collected from a female donor with breast cancer. Some clones in this sample may be carry-over from other donors' samples. Sequencing used axillary lymph node tissue. The CDR3 loop is CASKFSYYEQYF. The CDR3 DNA reads TGTGCCAGCAAGTTCAGCTACTACGAGCAGTACTTC.